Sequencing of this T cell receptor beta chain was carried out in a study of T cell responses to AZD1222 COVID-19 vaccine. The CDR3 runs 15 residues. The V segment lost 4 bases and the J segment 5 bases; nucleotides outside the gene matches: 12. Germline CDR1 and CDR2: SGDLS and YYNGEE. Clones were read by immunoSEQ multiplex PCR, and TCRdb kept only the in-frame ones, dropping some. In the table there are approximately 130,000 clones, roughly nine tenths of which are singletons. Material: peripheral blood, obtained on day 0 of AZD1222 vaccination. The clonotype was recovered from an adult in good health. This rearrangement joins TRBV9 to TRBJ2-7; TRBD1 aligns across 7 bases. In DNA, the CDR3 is TGTGCCAGCAGCCAACATCCCGAAGGGGGCAACGAGCAGTACTTC. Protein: CASSQHPEGGNEQYF. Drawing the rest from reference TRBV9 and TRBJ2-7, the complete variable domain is DSGVTQTPKHLITATGQRVTLRCSPRSGDLSVYWYQQSLDQGLQFLIQYYNGEERAKGNILERFSAQQFPDLHSELNLSSLELGDSALYFCASSQHPEGGNEQYFGPGTRLTVT.